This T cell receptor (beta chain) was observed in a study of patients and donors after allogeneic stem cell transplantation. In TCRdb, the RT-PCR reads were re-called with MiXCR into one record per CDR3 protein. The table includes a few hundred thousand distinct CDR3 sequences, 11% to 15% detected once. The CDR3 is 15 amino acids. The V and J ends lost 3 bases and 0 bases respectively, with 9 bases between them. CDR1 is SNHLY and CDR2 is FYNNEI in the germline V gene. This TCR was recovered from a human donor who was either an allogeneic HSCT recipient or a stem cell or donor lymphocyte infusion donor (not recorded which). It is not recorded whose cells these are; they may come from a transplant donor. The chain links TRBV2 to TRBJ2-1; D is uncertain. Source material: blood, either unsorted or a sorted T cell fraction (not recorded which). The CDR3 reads CASSEFGPSYNEQFF. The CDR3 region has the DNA TGTGCCAGCAGTGAGTTCGGACCCTCCTACAATGAGCAGTTCTTC.